The clone carrying this TCR beta chain turned up a few times. What it binds is unknown. Per the germline V gene, CDR1 is ENHRY and CDR2 is SYGVKD. The V end was cut by 10 bases, the J end by 8 bases, with 14 bases between. The length of the CDR3 is 12 residues. One entry per CDR3 protein, called by TCRdb with MiXCR from the 5' RACE reads. The sample consists of approximately 250,000 distinct CDR3 sequences, roughly a sixth of them appearing once. This sample is part of a study of T-cell memory formation after mild COVID-19. Whole-study context: The TCR clusters were mostly specific to one donor. Study-level results: Clones shrinking from day 15 to 85 showed even CD4/CD8 mixes; later expanders tilted CD4+. Shrinking CD4+ clones resided mostly in CM and EM, and CD8+ ones in EMRA.

The V and J genes are TRBV10-3 and TRBJ2-2; D gene unclear. The specimen sequenced was PBMCs or a T cell subset sorted from them (not recorded which). The sequence came from a man aged 18 to 29 who had mild COVID-19 (a few samples of this study predate the infection). Cell type and time point are not known. The CDR3: CASYGPSGELFF. The DNA of the CDR3 is TGTGCCAGTTACGGGCCGTCGGGGGAGCTGTTTTTT.